This TCR beta chain was sequenced in a study of T cells in placental villitis. As for the study more broadly: Two of the control placentae were obtained from preterm deliveries, but no significant pathology was found on examination. The study tested an allograft-versus-infection hypothesis by comparing placental TCR-beta repertoires in villitis of unknown etiology, unaffected controls matched for gestational age, and infectious villitis.

Using the immunoSEQ v4 bias-controlled multiplex PCR assay, run blinded to group allocation, TCR-beta CDR3 regions were amplified from genomic DNA. To estimate nucleated cell and T cell quantities per sample, reference gene primers were included together with the TCR-beta primers. Sequencing of the libraries was performed on an Illumina MiSeq with a 100-cycle paired-end protocol. In the original analysis: The immunoSEQ Analyzer software was used to calculate diversity and richness, with richness measured by iChao1 and clonality based on Pielou evenness and Shannon diversity (range 0-1, where higher values mean less diversity). CDR3 amino acid sequences together with V/J genes were queried against VDJdb for CMV, EBV and influenza A specificities, with confidence 3 and substitution 2 applied. TCR-beta amino acid clonotype overlap between villitis of unknown etiology, infectious villitis and control repertoires was assessed with the Morisita-Horn index. The immuneACCESS repertoire file appears here via TCRdb, limited to in-frame rearrangements. These files lack a portion of the clones; in checked studies, under half of the deficit traces to unresolved V genes, and the cause of the others is not known. D and trimming come from the DNA, and the V and J calls and clone size come from that table. This sample is represented by about 550 clones; approximately 92% of them were singletons. In total, the top ten clones hold over 15% of the sample.

Roughly nine placentae without villitis served as controls and were matched to the villitis of unknown etiology cases on gestational age at delivery. Placentae were collected after delivery and examined grossly and histologically before archival tissue was selected. Five 10-micron scrolls were cut from each FFPE block, and DNA was isolated using the AllPrep DNA/RNA FFPE Tissue kit. DNA concentration and purity were checked by NanoDrop, and RNA quality was assessed on a Bioanalyzer. General findings and caveats noted by the study authors: Because the paraffin blocks included small amounts of decidua, some of the captured T cells, particularly in controls, may have been decidual rather than villous infiltrates. CMV-specific clone frequencies were higher in infectious CMV cases than in villitis of unknown etiology (around 0.01 vs 0.001), which did not differ from controls. Sequencing bulk tissue made it impossible to distinguish helper, regulatory or cytotoxic T cells or to tell maternal from fetal T cells, and the approach excluded gamma-delta receptors. Clonality was higher in villitis of unknown etiology placentae than in controls (median roughly 0.057 versus 0.006, p=0.0025), which points to clonal expansion.

This clone was seen a single time. No cognate antigen has been identified for it. Per-base qualities were not stored, and no clone one base away is much larger. The source material was placental tissue containing maternal and fetal cells. This sequence was found in a human donor in good health; the placental T cells may come from both mother and fetus.

The CDR3 reads as follows: CASSDLGQRGYTF. DNA sequence: TGTGCCAGCAGTGACCTGGGGCAGCGTGGCTACACCTTC. This chain is built from TRBV6-1 and TRBJ1-2; a tentative D match to TRBD1 spans 5 bases. From cysteine to phenylalanine, the CDR3 is 13 amino acids long. Just CDR3 DNA is preserved here, 39 bases in frame from base 1. From the germline V gene, CDR1 is MNHNS and CDR2 is SASEGT. The V end loses 3 bases and the J end loses 7 bases, and a stretch of 12 bases separates them.